This T cell receptor (beta chain) comes out of a study of beta chain features in type 1 diabetes (dated by TCRdb to between 2017 and 2018). Notes on the research overall: Patients and healthy donors did not differ in mean age, gender distribution, total cell number or subset yield. The study compared the TCRB repertoires of sorted circulating CD4+ T cell subsets in recently diagnosed type 1 diabetes patients with those in matched healthy donors. A total of 107,917,701 sorted cells were examined across all samples, and RNA yield correlated strongly with the number of cells per subset. Whereas all 30 or so donors provided naive and central memory subsets, regulatory and stem cell-like memory subsets were isolated from just 8 patients and roughly 8 healthy donors. What the study reported, not specific to this receptor: Because cDNA was sequenced instead of genomic DNA, highly expressing activated cells could be over-represented, though the groups showed no difference in activation or CD3 levels. Only small numbers of individuals were included in the HLA sub-analyses, which left unresolved whether HLA type had any influence on TCRB rearrangement. Type 1 diabetes patients showed a moderate but significant shortening of TCRB CDR3 length in all four CD4+ subsets. Shorter templates might have been favored by PCR, but patient and control samples were amplified and corrected together, so both groups would have been affected equally by any skew. The naive, central memory and regulatory TCRB repertoires appeared to resemble one another more closely among patients than among healthy donors. At VDJ recombination sites, type 1 diabetes patients had fewer insertions and more deleted nucleotides, which implies abnormalities in thymic rearrangement.

The entire amount of isolated RNA was reverse transcribed using the High Capacity cDNA Reverse Transcription Kit, so the sequenced TCRB transcripts were expressed ones. Naive, central memory and regulatory T cell samples underwent deep immunoSEQ sequencing, averaging about 3.3 million total reads per sample. Sorted cells were lysed in RLT buffer, and RNA was extracted using DNase-treated RNeasy Micro or Mini kits according to cell number. Each cell subset was processed separately to prevent cross-contamination, with patient and healthy donor samples processed together. The immunoSEQ multiplex PCR was used to amplify TCRB sequences from cDNA, yielding 87-bp fragments that span the CDR3 region. Sequencing of the amplicons was performed on the Illumina HiSeq platform. Regarding the original processing steps: PCR bias was corrected computationally using synthetic template baselines, and reads within Hamming distance 2 were collapsed, with unmergeable singletons discarded. Reads were aligned to IMGT to assign V, D and J genes, CDR3 length, and insertions or deletions at six rearrangement sites. Within each subset, clonotype counts were normalized to sorted cell number, and only after that were true diversity and Gini coefficients computed with the tcR R package. The overlap coefficient, calculated on TCRB nucleotide sequences, was used to quantify repertoire sharing. TCRdb provides this immuneACCESS table in a form limited to in-frame rearrangements. Some clones are lacking; in checked studies, under half of them reflect an unresolved V gene, and why the rest are absent is not known. Clone size and V and J calls were adopted from that table, with D and trimming inferred from the DNA. The sample table contains around 300,000 clones; only one count was recorded for under 8.5% of them. The ten largest clones represent roughly 1% of the sample.

Each donor gave one peripheral blood draw, averaging approximately 0.12 L, which was collected into heparinised tubes. Naive, central memory, regulatory and stem cell-like memory CD4+ T cells were sorted on a BD FACSAria II using a panel including CD45RO, CCR7, CD25, CD127, CD95 and CD27. All sorted populations exceeded 95% purity. PBMCs were isolated right away by Lymphoprep density gradient centrifugation and were stained directly, without culture. So that batch effects would be minimized, each experiment stained and sorted samples in pairs, pairing one healthy donor with one patient. Turning to this clone: The antigen it recognizes is unknown. The sample holds no much larger clone one base away, and base qualities are not on file.

CDR1 and CDR2 are drawn from the germline V gene: SNHLY, FYNNEI. Taken from cysteine to phenylalanine, the CDR3 has 16 residues. The kept DNA is CDR3 alone, 48 bases in frame from the first base. Trimming takes 3 bases from V and 0 bases from J, and the germline ends sit 13 bases apart. The sequenced sample was central memory CD4+ T cells from blood. The chain is encoded by TRBV2 joined to TRBJ2-3; the D gene remains uncertain. The sequence derives from a young woman in good health. The CDR3 protein sequence reads: CASSDLGWPSTDTQYF. The DNA is as follows: TGTGCCAGCAGTGATCTCGGGTGGCCCAGCACAGATACGCAGTATTTT. Where the CDR3 stops, the reference TRBV2 and TRBJ2-3 genes take over; the full variable domain is EPEVTQTPSHQVTQMGQEVILRCVPISNHLYFYWYRQILGQKVEFLVSFYNNEISEKSEIFDDQFSVERPDGSNFTLKIRSTKLEDSAMYFCASSDLGWPSTDTQYFGPGTRLTVL.